This T cell receptor beta chain was retrieved from a study of cytomegalovirus exposure and HLA in healthy donors (dated by TCRdb to between 2016 and 2019). Notes on the research overall: An earlier analysis of some 600 of the donors reported 276 Gb of sequence data and 95 million to 130 million unique TCR beta sequences obtained from roughly 180 million T cells. An earlier analysis of 587 of the donors used high-throughput TCR beta sequencing to judge whether each TCR beta V gene segment behaved as functional or pseudogenic. Typing coverage differed by locus: A, B, C, DRB1 and DQB1 were typed in roughly 620-630 donors, DQA1 in about 550, DPA1 in over 600, and DPB1 in roughly 470. The study profiled the T cell repertoires of hundreds of subjects by immunosequencing and related them to cytomegalovirus serostatus. Among the roughly 370 genotyped donors, around 81% belonged to the genetic ancestry cluster associated with self-reported Caucasian donors. Class I and class II HLA loci were covered by the typing at four-digit resolution. To predict cytomegalovirus infection status, the study combined high-throughput TCR immunosequencing, statistical association of individual TCRs with disease status, and machine learning. A later analysis re-analyzed previously published TCR beta repertoires from roughly 690 donors and added high-resolution HLA genotyping to study TCR occurrence patterns. In the later analysis, no new phenotypic data were used to find candidate immune exposures; instead, reliance was placed on TCR beta sequences and their occurrence across donors. Besides the first cohort of 500 to 700 subjects, a separate validation cohort made up of 90 to 150 different subjects was used. Among a few hundred genotyped donors of the cohort, an average of around 240,000 unique TCR beta nucleotide sequences were sequenced per donor, roughly a sixth of them non-productive. A handful of DR-DQ haplotypes were treated as single units for association and clustering because of strong linkage in the cohort. Donor age, sex, ethnicity and CMV serostatus were compiled together with the repertoire data. The aim of the study was to test whether cataloging public T cell receptors could identify signatures of past pathogen exposure. An early release covering over 500 HLA-typed donors comprised approximately 300 gigabases of sequencing data and 85 million to 100 million unique TCR sequences. A later genetic analysis took genome-wide SNP genotypes for about 55% of the 666 donors and used that subset as a discovery cohort. All discovery cohort repertoires had been generated using a single sequencing platform. Overall study results and their limits: Most CMV-associated TCR beta chains appeared to be HLA-restricted in a later analysis, and the HLA associations seemed to be driven largely by CMV exposure. In a later analysis, HLA-associated TCR beta chains were found to be more clonally expanded and to have lower generation probabilities than equally common non-associated chains. An earlier analysis of some 560 of the donors showed that most TCR beta V segments appeared in productive rearrangements either about 87% or about 30% of the time, which broadly matched IMGT annotations. Assigning TCR associations to individual alleles was difficult when HLA alleles, especially DR and DQ, strongly co-occurred. In both the original and validation cohorts, the classifier was reported to diagnose cytomegalovirus status with high specificity and sensitivity. Roughly 15 rarely observed V segments, including chromosome 9 orphons, were excluded from the earlier analysis of approximately 500 of the donors because counts were too low. According to a later analysis, TCR association rates differed among HLA loci, with DRB1 alleles showing the most associated TCRs and HLA-C alleles showing the fewest. The study gave a list of 150 to 200 TCR beta chains associated with cytomegalovirus. It was suggested by the authors that the approach could potentially be generalized to other disease states and immunological phenotypes. Most TCR sequences were observed very rarely across donors, whereas some public TCRs were present in many individuals. In a later genetic analysis, fewer N-insertions in productive TCRs were reported among donors in an Asian-associated ancestry cluster than the approximately 670-donor mean. Because HLA typing was unavailable for some donors at each locus, only the typed subset was used in association tests. Sequencing depth was assumed to be roughly uniform across donors in the presence/absence analyses, though that assumption may not hold. A further reported finding was that TCR beta sequences accurately predicted the HLA-A and HLA-B alleles for most subjects in the first cohort. A few of the identified cytomegalovirus-associated TCR beta chains were confirmed in vitro to be specific for cytomegalovirus antigens. The 87-base-pair reads could not distinguish some IMGT-functional V segments, including TRBV6-2 and TRBV6-3, so those segments were excluded. For the cohort, immune exposure information was limited to CMV serostatus. This cohort had only TCR beta chains sequenced, and the lack of alpha or paired-chain data limited which features could be detected. Correlated functional status among segregating V segments might be attributable to linkage disequilibrium, but an unknown experimental factor could not be ruled out. Several of the top co-occurrence clusters appeared to be linked to parvovirus B19, influenza, CMV and Epstein-Barr virus, according to a later analysis. A cluster of highly shared sequence variants was judged likely to represent a technical artifact of the sequencing pipeline. At a false discovery rate of 0.05, a later analysis linked approximately 18,000 TCR beta sequences to specific HLA alleles. A later genetic analysis associated a missense DCLRE1C variant with V-gene and J-gene trimming of TCR beta chains, and an independent cohort replicated the association.

Concerning this clone itself: This clone's antigen is unknown. No much larger clone is present one base from it, and per-base qualities are unavailable.

The cohort consisted of more than 650 healthy bone marrow donors. At the time of sampling, all cohort members were nominally healthy, though unrecorded immune exposures were likely present. The donor tested CMV seropositive and was one of the 289 seropositive cohort members. Each donor provided a peripheral blood sample, and peripheral blood mononuclear cells were used for TCR beta sequencing. The Qiagen DNeasy Blood Extraction Kit was used to extract genomic DNA from the blood cell samples. Libraries came from the immunoSEQ multiplex PCR assay. For the multiplex PCR, a mixture combining 60 forward primers for TCR Vbeta segments and 13 reverse primers for TCR Jbeta segments was used. The CDR3 region of rearranged TCR beta genes was amplified from genomic DNA with a multiplex PCR assay. Amplified TCR beta libraries were sequenced as 87-base-pair reads on the Illumina HiSeq System. The original methods were these. A later analysis tallied tens of millions of unique TCR beta chains across the 666 repertoires, and about 12 million of those chains were shared by two or more donors. A nearest-neighbor algorithm error-corrected the raw reads and collapsed the reads into unique sequences, merging closely related sequences to remove PCR and sequencing errors. To assign V, D and J gene segments, CDR3 sequences were aligned to IMGT reference sequences. For a sequence to be retained, a match of at least six nucleotides was required to both a V gene segment and a J gene segment. Rearrangements were classified as productive when the CDR3 lacked stop codons and remained in frame with V and J, and all other rearrangements were classified as non-productive. Following IMGT convention, CDR3 was defined as the stretch from the second conserved V-encoded cysteine up to the conserved J-encoded phenylalanine. Sequences without an unambiguous match to a single V gene segment were excluded from the earlier analysis of approximately 560 of the donors. In an earlier analysis of several hundred of the donors, V segments were called functional above 56.7% productive rearrangements and were called segregating when the between-donor standard deviation exceeded 5%. A statistical classification framework was built for diagnosing cytomegalovirus status from the catalog of TCR beta chain sequences. V and J gene assignment, in a later analysis, came from comparing TCR nucleotide sequences with IMGT/GENE-DB human TR gene sequences. Using the TCRdist pipeline, a later analysis assigned CDR3 sequences along with most-parsimonious VDJ recombination scenarios. In a later analysis, each TCR beta chain was defined by its CDR3 amino acid sequence together with its V-gene family, and reads lacking a unique V-gene family were excluded. To address suspected cross-contamination and a sequencing artifact, a later analysis removed 550 to 750 highly shared, low-generation-probability nucleotide sequences. In a later analysis, a clonal expansion index for each public chain was calculated from normalized within-repertoire ranks of inferred template counts. In a later analysis, generation probabilities were computed with a VDJ recombination model fitted to out-of-frame rearrangements, and the resulting probabilities were checked against IGoR. A later analysis scored TCR-TCR, TCR-HLA and TCR-CMV co-occurrence with hypergeometric tests, applying a repertoire-size bias correction to TCR pairs. To estimate false discovery rates, a later analysis permuted the HLA or CMV assignments 20 times. A later analysis grouped co-occurring TCRs with DBSCAN, adding TCRdist sequence similarity when clustering within HLA-allele-positive subsets. Repertoires with fewer than 30,000 or more than 120,000 public chains were left out of co-occurrence clustering, as were a few repertoires with anomalous nucleotide sharing. In its TCRdb copy, this immuneACCESS table keeps in-frame sequences only and misses some clones. Where compared with another copy, unresolved V genes explain less than half of these, and the others have no known cause. V and J calls and clone size are as listed in that table; D and trimming were resolved from the DNA. The sample profile shows approximately 200,000 clones; about 83% of them were found once. Jointly, the top ten make up about 5.6% of the sample.

CDR1 and CDR2 were assigned from the germline V gene (reference sequence) as MNHEY and SMNVEV. From its cysteine to its phenylalanine, the CDR3 spans 17 amino acids. Of the read, only the CDR3 DNA is kept; its 51 bases are in frame from base 1. Trimming leaves V shorter by 7 bases and J shorter by 3 bases, with the junction holding 16 bases beyond the gene matches. Recombination linked TRBV27 to TRBJ2-7; TRBD2 fits 9 bases in the junction. The sequenced sample consisted of PBMCs. The receptor was isolated from a woman aged 25 to 45 in good health and CMV-seropositive. The CDR3 here reads CASTPRWAGGGHYEQYF. The DNA reads as follows: TGTGCCAGCACCCCCCGGTGGGCGGGAGGGGGGCACTACGAGCAGTACTTC.